The clone carrying this TCR beta chain was counted ten times or more. TCRdb fed the RT-PCR reads into MiXCR, producing one record per CDR3 protein. The sample yields around 200,000 distinct CDR3 sequences, roughly 38% seen once. The data stem from a study of patients and donors after allogeneic stem cell transplantation. The CDR3 has 17 amino acids. V was clipped by 3 bases and J by 4 bases; unmatched bases: 8. Per germline, CDR1 MDHEN and CDR2 SYDVKM. This chain links TRBV28 with TRBJ2-3, with TRBD2 matching 12 bases. The sample consisted of blood, either unsorted or a sorted T cell fraction (not recorded which). This receptor was identified in a human donor who was either an allogeneic HSCT recipient or a stem cell or donor lymphocyte infusion donor (not recorded which). It is not recorded whose cells these are; they may come from a transplant donor. The CDR3 bases are TGTGCCAGCAGTTTGCCTAGCGGGGGGGCCTTGGCAGATACGCAGTATTTT. Translating it yields CASSLPSGGALADTQYF.